These 17 T cell receptor beta chains originate from one sample sequenced in a study of chemoradiotherapy in HPV16-positive cancers. Using immunoSEQ multiplex PCR, the repertoire was profiled, and TCRdb retains in-frame clones only, with some absent. This table holds some 31,000 clones, 91% found once. Source: blood, taken from a patient who underwent chemoradiotherapy. The receptor source for this set is a human donor with HPV-associated anogenital cancer.

V and J are TRBV7-2 and TRBJ1-6, with 7 bases identical to TRBD1. CDR3 size: 15 residues. Germline CDR1 is SGHTA and CDR2 is FQGNSA. Trimming took 4 bases from V and 5 from J; bases not matched to a gene: 5. The DNA of the CDR3 is TGTGCCAGCAGCTCGAGACAGGGAGATAATTCACCCCTCCACTTT. Protein product: CASSSRQGDNSPLHF.

This chain uses TRBV19 with TRBJ2-7; 7 nucleotides match TRBD1. With V trimmed by 2 bases and J by 2 bases, 3 bases remained unmatched. The germline gives CDR1 LNHDA, CDR2 SQIVND (reference sequence). The CDR3 is made up of 14 amino acids. CDR3 amino acids: CASSIRQGPYEQYF. Here the CDR3 DNA reads TGTGCCAGTAGTATAAGACAGGGACCCTACGAGCAGTACTTC.

V and J are TRBV29-1 and TRBJ2-2; 10 bases are a match to TRBD2. The trim removed 7 bases at V and 1 base at J, leaving 3 bases unmatched. Per the germline V gene, CDR1 is SQVTM and CDR2 is ANQGSEA. This CDR3 contains 14 residues. CDR3 protein: CSGRTSGNTGELFF. The DNA of the CDR3 is TGCAGCGGTCGGACTAGCGGGAACACCGGGGAGCTGTTTTTT.

V is TRBV4-1 and J is TRBJ1-3; 7 nucleotides agree with TRBD1. V trimming: 0 bases; J trimming: 0 bases; junction bases outside the gene matches: 14. CDR3 size: 20 residues. Germline lookup yields CDR1 MGHRA and CDR2 YSYEKL. CDR3 coding DNA: TGCGCCAGCAGCCAAGATTCGGACAGGACCCGTCCGACCTCTGGAAACACCATATATTTT. Amino acids: CASSQDSDRTRPTSGNTIYF.

The chain links TRBV7-6 to TRBJ1-1; D perhaps matches TRBD1 (5 bases). V lost 6 bases, J lost 1 base, and 15 bases lay in between. Germline V lookup: CDR1 SGHVS, CDR2 FNYEAQ. The CDR3 covers 15 residues. CDR3 DNA sequence: TGTGCCAGCAGTAATAGGGGCGACGGGAACACTGAAGCTTTCTTT. It is translated as CASSNRGDGNTEAFF.

There are a few counts of this clone. The chain is built from TRBV2 and TRBJ2-7, with a possible D match to TRBD1 (5 bases). The CDR3 has 12 amino acids. The V end lost 10 bases, the J end lost 3 bases, and 13 bases lay between the germline ends. Germline V gives CDR1 SNHLY, CDR2 FYNNEI. The DNA for the CDR3 is TGTGCCACCCACCGACAGAGCTACGAGCAGTACTTC. It encodes CATHRQSYEQYF. Filled out from reference TRBV2 and TRBJ2-7, the complete variable domain reads EPEVTQTPSHQVTQMGQEVILRCVPISNHLYFYWYRQILGQKVEFLVSFYNNEISEKSEIFDDQFSVERPDGSNFTLKIRSTKLEDSAMYFCATHRQSYEQYFGPGTRLTVT.

The V gene is TRBV5-1, the J gene TRBJ1-1; D call uncertain. Germline values: CDR1 SGHRS, CDR2 YFSETQ. The CDR3 loop spans 16 amino acids. V was clipped by 1 base and J by 0 bases, with 13 bases between them. The DNA of the CDR3 is TGCGCCAGCAGCTTGAACCTAAGGACCATGAACACTGAAGCTTTCTTT. This codes for CASSLNLRTMNTEAFF. The full variable domain, with the rest looked up from reference TRBV5-1 and TRBJ1-1, is KAGVTQTPRYLIKTRGQQVTLSCSPISGHRSVSWYQQTPGQGLQFLFEYFSETQRNKGNFPGRFSGRQFSNSRSEMNVSTLELGDSALYLCASSLNLRTMNTEAFFGQGTRLTVV.

V is TRBV7-9 and J is TRBJ2-3; a possible D gene is TRBD1 (6 bases). The CDR3 totals 16 residues. Germline CDR1 reads SEHNR; CDR2 reads FQNEAQ (reference sequence). The V and J ends lost 1 base and 6 bases respectively, with 17 bases between them. In DNA, the CDR3 is TGTGCCAGCAGCTTAGGAGACAGGTACTATTCGGATACGCAGTATTTT. Translation: CASSLGDRYYSDTQYF.

J is TRBJ2-5 and V is TRBV5-1, with D hard to call. This CDR3 spans 15 amino acids. CDR1 is SGHRS, CDR2 YFSETQ, per germline. V was clipped by 0 bases and J by 5 bases, with 14 bases between them. The CDR3 nucleotides are TGCGCCAGCAGCTTGGTGGCAGGACCCTCGGAGACCCAGTACTTC. Its protein is CASSLVAGPSETQYF.

The chain uses TRBV29-1 and TRBJ2-3; TRBD2 agrees at 13 bases. The germline V gene encodes CDR1 SQVTM and CDR2 ANQGSEA. With V trimmed by 3 bases and J by 6 bases, 6 bases remained unmatched. The CDR3 loop spans 15 amino acids. CDR3 sequence reads: CSVERTSGSSDTQYF. CDR3 sequence (DNA): TGCAGCGTTGAGAGGACTAGCGGGAGTTCTGATACGCAGTATTTT.

V usage is TRBV25-1 and J usage is TRBJ1-6; D not resolved. The V end lost 0 bases, the J end lost 14 bases, and 8 bases lay between the germline ends. This CDR3 spans 12 amino acids. Germline lookup yields CDR1 MGHDK and CDR2 SYGVNS. The CDR3 coding sequence is TGTGCCAGCAGTGAATATCCCCTATCCCTCCACTTT. Its protein product is CASSEYPLSLHF. Full variable domain (missing parts from reference TRBV25-1 and TRBJ1-6): EADIYQTPRYLVIGTGKKITLECSQTMGHDKMYWYQQDPGMELHLIHYSYGVNSTEKGDLSSESTVSRIRTEHFPLTLESARPSHTSQYLCASSEYPLSLHFGNGTRLTVT.

This sequence joins TRBV6-5 and TRBJ2-3, with D maybe TRBD2 (7 bases). Germline lookup yields CDR1 MNHEY and CDR2 SVGAGI. Trimming stripped 0 bases from V and 6 bases from J, with 10 bases between. The CDR3 spans 14 residues. This CDR3 reads CASSYSRGGDTQYF. The DNA of the CDR3 is TGTGCCAGCAGTTACTCGAGGGGGGGCGATACGCAGTATTTT.

CDR3 region: CASTVAGLAHTDTQYF. The CDR3 bases are TGTGCCAGCACCGTAGCGGGTCTAGCCCACACAGATACGCAGTATTTT. The chain employs TRBV13 and TRBJ2-3, with 7 nucleotides matching TRBD2. The CDR3 has 16 amino acids. With V trimmed by 7 bases and J by 2 bases, 12 bases remained unmatched. The V gene's germline CDR1 is PRHDT and CDR2 FYEKMQ (reference sequence). The full variable domain, in which reference TRBV13 and TRBJ2-3 provide the parts outside the CDR3, is AAGVIQSPRHLIKEKRETATLKCYPIPRHDTVYWYQQGPGQDPQFLISFYEKMQSDKGSIPDRFSAQQFSDYHSELNMSSLELGDSALYFCASTVAGLAHTDTQYFGPGTRLTVL.

The chain couples TRBV30 to TRBJ2-7; D could derive from TRBD1 or TRBD2 (5 bases each). The germline V gene encodes CDR1 GTSNPN and CDR2 SVGIG (reference sequence). Trimming took 1 base from V and 4 from J, leaving 14 bases between them. The CDR3 is made up of 14 amino acids. CDR3 protein: CAWSGDLGSYEQYF. CDR3 nucleotide sequence: TGTGCCTGGAGTGGGGACCTGGGTTCGTACGAGCAGTACTTC. Variable domain in full (rest from reference TRBV30 and TRBJ2-7): SQTIHQWPATLVQPVGSPLSLECTVEGTSNPNLYWYRQAAGRGLQLLFYSVGIGQISSEVPQNLSASRPQDRQFILSSKKLLLSDSGFYLCAWSGDLGSYEQYFGPGTRLTVT.

The V and J genes are TRBV28 and TRBJ2-1, with D possibly matching TRBD1 (5 bases). This CDR3 spans 16 amino acids. Germline CDR1 is MDHEN and CDR2 is SYDVKM. V was clipped by 4 bases and J by 8 bases, with 21 bases between them. The CDR3: CASSSQGAGPGDEQFF. The DNA of the CDR3 is TGTGCCAGCAGTTCACAAGGGGCAGGGCCTGGCGATGAGCAGTTCTTC.

This clone was observed a few times. J is TRBJ1-1 and V is TRBV7-9, with no clear D. CDR3 length: 13 residues. Trimming shortened V by 4 bases and J by 6 bases, and 12 bases separated the two germline ends. Germline V lookup: CDR1 SEHNR, CDR2 FQNEAQ (reference sequence). The chain's CDR3 is CASSSTPDPEAFF. CDR3 DNA: TGTGCCAGCAGCTCAACTCCGGACCCTGAAGCTTTCTTT.

This sequence joins TRBV28 and TRBJ2-7; 8 nucleotides agree with TRBD2. The CDR3 covers 15 residues. Germline values: CDR1 MDHEN, CDR2 SYDVKM. The J segment lost 2 bases and the V segment lost 2 bases, leaving 5 bases of the junction unmatched. In nucleotides, the CDR3 is TGTGCCAGCAGTTTAGTACTAGCGGCGACCTACGAGCAGTACTTC. This codes for CASSLVLAATYEQYF.